A single sample gave rise to the 2 T cell receptor beta chains below, sequenced in a study of T cells after yellow fever vaccination. Via MiXCR, TCRdb re-called the 5' RACE reads, giving one row per CDR3 protein. The sample has hundreds of thousands of distinct CDR3 sequences; around 12% are singletons. The starting material was PBMCs, obtained on the day of the yellow fever booster vaccination. All receptors derive from a man aged 30 to 39 who received the YFV17D yellow fever vaccine.

This clonotype was seen many times. The rearrangement joins TRBV11-2 to TRBJ2-1; 7 bases are a match to TRBD2. V lost 2 bases and J lost 15; bases outside the gene matches: 7. Germline-derived CDR1 and CDR2 are SGHAT and FQNNGV. CDR3 length: 12 amino acids. Written as DNA, the CDR3 is TGTGCCAGCAGCTTACAGCGGGATGAACCGTTCTTC. The encoded protein is CASSLQRDEPFF.

The rearrangement links TRBV28 to TRBJ2-5, with D unclear. The ends were cut back, 3 bases at V and 4 bases at J, with 12 bases in the middle. CDR3 length: 14 residues. Germline V gives CDR1 MDHEN, CDR2 SYDVKM. CDR3 region: CASSFPGEVETQYF. CDR3 bases: TGTGCCAGCAGTTTCCCCGGAGAGGTAGAGACCCAGTACTTC.